This T cell receptor (beta chain) originates from a study of blood T cell repertoires in COVID-19. Overall study context: Samples came from the United States, Italy and Spain, spanning acute and convalescent COVID-19. The analysed material was cDNA or gDNA that came from T cells, B-cell-depleted T cells, or PBMCs.

Original methodology: Amplification of reference gene primers provided the estimated nucleated cell counts. The table came from immunoSEQ multiplex PCR; TCRdb's copy has only in-frame clones and leaves some out. V and J calls and clone size are given by that table; D and trimming were obtained from the DNA. The sample lists tens of thousands of clones; more than 65% were seen once. This clone came up once. Unmatched junction bases numbered 5, after V lost 2 bases and J lost 8 bases. The V gene's germline CDR1 is LNHDA and CDR2 SQIVND (reference sequence). The CDR3 extends over 13 amino acids. This receptor was identified in an elderly man with acute or convalescent COVID-19. This chain joins TRBV19 and TRBJ1-2, with TRBD1 matching over 7 bases. Material for sequencing was peripheral blood. CDR3 in amino acids: CASSIRQGEGYTF. The DNA for the CDR3 is TGTGCCAGTAGTATAAGACAGGGTGAAGGCTACACCTTC.